This T cell receptor beta chain was captured in a study of control samples from healthy donors and cancer patients. The table came from immunoSEQ multiplex PCR; TCRdb's copy has only in-frame clones and leaves some out. The sample shows tens of thousands of clones, around four fifths of them seen only once. The CDR3 length is 15 residues. Germline-derived CDR1 and CDR2 are KGHDR and SFDVKD. V lost 5 bases to trimming and J lost 0 bases, with 11 bases between them. The sample taken for sequencing was PBMCs. The chain has TRBV24-1 and TRBJ2-3; D remains unclear. The receptor's source is a woman between 45 and 65 years old with lung cancer. The CDR3 loop is CATSGAVASTDTQYF. The DNA of the CDR3 is TGTGCCACCAGTGGGGCAGTTGCTAGCACAGATACGCAGTATTTT.